The subject of this entry is one TCR beta chain. Its antigen remains unidentified. These data originate in a study of T cell responses to AZD1222 COVID-19 vaccine. Background on the study: Second-dose intervals of approximately 4 or approximately 12 weeks were pooled.

General study points: Spike-specific TCR breadth and depth went up after people got two AZD1222 doses. The study sampled repertoires only after the peak T cell response.

The table came from immunoSEQ multiplex PCR; TCRdb's copy has only in-frame clones and leaves some out. The sample lists roughly 180,000 clones; around 90% were seen once. This TCR came from an adult in good health. Sequencing used peripheral blood, obtained on day 0 of AZD1222 vaccination.

The CDR3: CASSHPGTGYYEQYF. In nucleotides, the CDR3 is TGTGCCAGCAGTCACCCCGGGACAGGGTACTACGAGCAGTACTTC. The J gene is TRBJ2-7, the V gene TRBV28; 9 positions match TRBD1. The V gene end was trimmed by 5 bases and the J gene end by 3 bases; junction bases not matched to a gene: 8. The CDR3 extends over 15 amino acids. Germline-derived CDR1 and CDR2 are MDHEN and SYDVKM. Drawing the rest from reference TRBV28 and TRBJ2-7, the complete variable domain is DVKVTQSSRYLVKRTGEKVFLECVQDMDHENMFWYRQDPGLGLRLIYFSYDVKMKEKGDIPEGYSVSREKKERFSLILESASTNQTSMYLCASSHPGTGYYEQYFGPGTRLTVT.